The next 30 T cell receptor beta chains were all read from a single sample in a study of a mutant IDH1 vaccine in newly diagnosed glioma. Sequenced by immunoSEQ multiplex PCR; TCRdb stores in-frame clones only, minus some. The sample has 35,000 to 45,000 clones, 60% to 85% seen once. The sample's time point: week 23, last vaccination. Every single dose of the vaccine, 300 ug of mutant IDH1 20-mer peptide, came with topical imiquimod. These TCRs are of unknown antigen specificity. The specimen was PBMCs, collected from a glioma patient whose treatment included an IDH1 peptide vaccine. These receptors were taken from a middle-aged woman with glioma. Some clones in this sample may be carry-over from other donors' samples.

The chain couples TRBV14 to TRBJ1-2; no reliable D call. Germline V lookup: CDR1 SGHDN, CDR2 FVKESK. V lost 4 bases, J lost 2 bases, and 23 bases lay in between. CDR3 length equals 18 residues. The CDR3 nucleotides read TGTGCCAGCAGCCTTTCGACCCTTAGGATAGATTTCAACTATGGCTACACCTTC. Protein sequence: CASSLSTLRIDFNYGYTF. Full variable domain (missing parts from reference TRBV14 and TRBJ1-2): EAGVTQFPSHSVIEKGQTVTLRCDPISGHDNLYWYRRVMGKEIKFLLHFVKESKQDESGMPNNRFLAERTGGTYSTLKVQPAELEDSGVYFCASSLSTLRIDFNYGYTFGSGTRLTVV.

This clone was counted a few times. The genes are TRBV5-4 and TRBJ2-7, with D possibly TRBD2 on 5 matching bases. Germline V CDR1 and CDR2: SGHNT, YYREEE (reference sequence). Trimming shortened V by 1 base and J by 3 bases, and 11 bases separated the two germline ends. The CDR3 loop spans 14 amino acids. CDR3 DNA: TGTGCCAGCAGCTTGCGAGGAGGCGGCTACGAGCAGTACTTC. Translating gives CASSLRGGGYEQYF.

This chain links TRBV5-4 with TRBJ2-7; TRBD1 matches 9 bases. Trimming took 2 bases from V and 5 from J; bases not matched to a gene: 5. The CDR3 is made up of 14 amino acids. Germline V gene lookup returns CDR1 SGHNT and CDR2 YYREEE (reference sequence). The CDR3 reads CASSFSGQGDEQYF. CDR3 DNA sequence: TGTGCCAGCAGCTTCTCGGGACAGGGAGACGAGCAGTACTTC.

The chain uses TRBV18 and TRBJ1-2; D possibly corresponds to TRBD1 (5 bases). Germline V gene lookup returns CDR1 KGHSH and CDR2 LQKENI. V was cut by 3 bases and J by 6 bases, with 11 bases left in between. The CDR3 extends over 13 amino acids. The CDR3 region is CASSPNPRDGYTF. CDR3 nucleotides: TGTGCCAGCTCACCTAATCCCAGGGATGGCTACACCTTC.

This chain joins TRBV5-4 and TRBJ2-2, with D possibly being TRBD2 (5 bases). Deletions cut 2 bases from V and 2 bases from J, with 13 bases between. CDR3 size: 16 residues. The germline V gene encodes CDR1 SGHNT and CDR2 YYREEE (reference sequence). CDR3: CASSLRRAGNTGELFF. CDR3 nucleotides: TGTGCCAGCAGCTTAAGGCGGGCGGGCAACACCGGGGAGCTGTTTTTT.

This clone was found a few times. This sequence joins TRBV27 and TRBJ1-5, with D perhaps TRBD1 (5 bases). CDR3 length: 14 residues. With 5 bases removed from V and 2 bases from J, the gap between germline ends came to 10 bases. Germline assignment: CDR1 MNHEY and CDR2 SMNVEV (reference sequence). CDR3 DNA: TGTGCCAGCAGTCCCCAGACAGGCAATCAGCCCCAGCATTTT. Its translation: CASSPQTGNQPQHF.

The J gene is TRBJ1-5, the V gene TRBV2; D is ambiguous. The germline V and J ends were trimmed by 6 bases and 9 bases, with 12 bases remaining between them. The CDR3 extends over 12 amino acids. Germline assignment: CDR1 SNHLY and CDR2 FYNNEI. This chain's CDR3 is CASSELGRPQHF. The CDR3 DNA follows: TGTGCCAGCAGCGAACTTGGTCGGCCCCAGCATTTT.

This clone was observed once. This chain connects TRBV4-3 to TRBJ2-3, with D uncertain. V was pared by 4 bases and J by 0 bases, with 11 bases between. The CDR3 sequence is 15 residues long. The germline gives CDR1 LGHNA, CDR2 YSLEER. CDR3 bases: TGCGCCAGCAGCCTTTCTAGTGGGAGCACAGATACGCAGTATTTT. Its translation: CASSLSSGSTDTQYF.

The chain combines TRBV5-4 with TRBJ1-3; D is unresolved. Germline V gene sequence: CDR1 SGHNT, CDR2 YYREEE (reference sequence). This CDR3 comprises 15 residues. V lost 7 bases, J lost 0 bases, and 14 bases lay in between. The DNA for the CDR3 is TGTGCCAGCGGGTTCGACACGCTCTCTGGAAACACCATATATTTT. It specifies CASGFDTLSGNTIYF.

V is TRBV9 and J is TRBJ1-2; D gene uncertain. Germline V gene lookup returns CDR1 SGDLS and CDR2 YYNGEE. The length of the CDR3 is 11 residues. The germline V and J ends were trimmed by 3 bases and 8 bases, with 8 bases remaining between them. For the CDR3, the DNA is TGTGCCAGCAGCGACAGATGGGGCTACACCTTC. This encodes CASSDRWGYTF.

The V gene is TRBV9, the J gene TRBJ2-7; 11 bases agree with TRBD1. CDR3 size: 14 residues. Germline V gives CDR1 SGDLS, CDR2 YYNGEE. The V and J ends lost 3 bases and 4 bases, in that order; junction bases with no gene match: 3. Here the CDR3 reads CASSARDRGYEQYF. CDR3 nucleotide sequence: TGTGCCAGCAGCGCCCGGGACAGGGGGTACGAGCAGTACTTC.

CDR3: CASSLSGRNTIYF. Here the CDR3 DNA reads TGTGCCAGTAGCCTATCGGGGAGAAACACCATATATTTT. The rearrangement links TRBV19 to TRBJ1-3, with unresolved D. The CDR3 sequence is 13 residues long. V was clipped by 6 bases and J by 5 bases, with 11 bases between them. CDR1 is LNHDA, CDR2 SQIVND, per germline (reference sequence).

Here the CDR3 DNA reads TGCGCCAGCAGAGCGGGAAGGGATGAAAAACTGTTTTTT. Its protein is CASRAGRDEKLFF. The rearrangement joins TRBV5-1 to TRBJ1-4, with D unclear. Deletions cut 5 bases from V and 6 bases from J, with 11 bases between. Germline CDR1 is SGHRS and CDR2 is YFSETQ. The CDR3 spans 13 residues.

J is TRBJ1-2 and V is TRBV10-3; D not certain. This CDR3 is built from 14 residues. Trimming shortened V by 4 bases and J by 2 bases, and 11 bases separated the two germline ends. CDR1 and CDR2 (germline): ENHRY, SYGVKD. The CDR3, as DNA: TGTGCCATCAGTGGTACCGACGGCAACTATGGCTACACCTTC. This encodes CAISGTDGNYGYTF.

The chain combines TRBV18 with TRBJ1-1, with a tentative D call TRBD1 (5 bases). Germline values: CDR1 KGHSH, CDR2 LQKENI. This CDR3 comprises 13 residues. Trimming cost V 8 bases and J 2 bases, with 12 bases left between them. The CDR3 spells CASADRGNTEAFF. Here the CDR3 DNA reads TGTGCCAGCGCCGATAGGGGTAACACTGAAGCTTTCTTT.

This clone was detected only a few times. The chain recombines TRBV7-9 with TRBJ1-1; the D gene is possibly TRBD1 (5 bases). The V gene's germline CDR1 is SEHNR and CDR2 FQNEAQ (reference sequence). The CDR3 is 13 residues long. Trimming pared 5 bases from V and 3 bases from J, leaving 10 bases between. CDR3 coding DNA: TGTGCCAGCAGCCCTGGCAGGGACACTGAAGCTTTCTTT. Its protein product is CASSPGRDTEAFF.

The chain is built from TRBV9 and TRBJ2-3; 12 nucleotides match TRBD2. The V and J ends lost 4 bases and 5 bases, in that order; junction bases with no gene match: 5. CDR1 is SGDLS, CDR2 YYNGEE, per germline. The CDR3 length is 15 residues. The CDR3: CASSLAGGPRDTQYF. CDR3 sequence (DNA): TGTGCCAGCAGCCTAGCGGGAGGGCCAAGAGATACGCAGTATTTT.

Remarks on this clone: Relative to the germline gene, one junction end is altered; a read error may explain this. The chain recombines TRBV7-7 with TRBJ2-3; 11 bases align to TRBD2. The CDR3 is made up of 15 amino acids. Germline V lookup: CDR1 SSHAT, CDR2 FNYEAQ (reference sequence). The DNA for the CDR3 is TGTGCTAGCAGCGAGGGACTAGCGGATACAGATACGCAGTATTTT. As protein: CASSEGLADTDTQYF.

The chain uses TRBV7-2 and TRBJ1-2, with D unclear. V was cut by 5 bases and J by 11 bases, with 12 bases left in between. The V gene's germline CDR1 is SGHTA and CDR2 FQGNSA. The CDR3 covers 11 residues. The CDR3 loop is CASSPAGSYTF. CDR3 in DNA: TGTGCCAGCAGCCCGGCGGGCTCTTACACCTTC.

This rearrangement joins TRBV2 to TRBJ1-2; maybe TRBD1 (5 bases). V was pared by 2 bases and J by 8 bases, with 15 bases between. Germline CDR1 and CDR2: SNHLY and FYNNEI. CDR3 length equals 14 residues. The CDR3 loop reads CASSELAGLGGYTF. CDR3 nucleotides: TGTGCCAGCAGTGAATTGGCAGGGTTGGGGGGCTACACCTTC.

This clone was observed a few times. CDR3 region: CASGIATGGVYGYTF. The CDR3 DNA follows: TGTGCTAGTGGAATAGCCACAGGGGGGGTATATGGCTACACCTTC. This chain connects TRBV12-5 to TRBJ1-2, with 8 bases aligning to TRBD1. V trimming: 6 bases; J trimming: 5 bases; junction bases outside the gene matches: 11. Germline loops: CDR1 LGHNT, CDR2 FRNRAP. The CDR3 runs to 15 residues.

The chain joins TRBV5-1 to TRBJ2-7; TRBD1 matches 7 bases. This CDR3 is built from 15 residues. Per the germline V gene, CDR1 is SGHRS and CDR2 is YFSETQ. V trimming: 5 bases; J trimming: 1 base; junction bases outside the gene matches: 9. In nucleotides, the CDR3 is TGCGCCAGCAGTTCTCAGGGGGTTGGATCCTACGAGCAGTACTTC. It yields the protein CASSSQGVGSYEQYF.

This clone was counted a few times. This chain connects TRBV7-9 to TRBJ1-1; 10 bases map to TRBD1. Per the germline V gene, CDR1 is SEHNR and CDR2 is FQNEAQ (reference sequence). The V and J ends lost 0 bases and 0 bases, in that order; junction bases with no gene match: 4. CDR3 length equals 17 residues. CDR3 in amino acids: CASSLARDRGVNTEAFF. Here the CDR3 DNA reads TGTGCCAGCAGCTTAGCCCGGGACAGGGGAGTGAACACTGAAGCTTTCTTT.

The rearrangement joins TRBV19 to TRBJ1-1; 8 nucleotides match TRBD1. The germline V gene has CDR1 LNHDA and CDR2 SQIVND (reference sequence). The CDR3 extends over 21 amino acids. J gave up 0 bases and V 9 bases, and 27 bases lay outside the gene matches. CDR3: CASYNIRGWDRSLSVNTEAFF. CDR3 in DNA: TGTGCCAGCTACAACATAAGGGGGTGGGACAGGAGTCTTTCGGTGAACACTGAAGCTTTCTTT. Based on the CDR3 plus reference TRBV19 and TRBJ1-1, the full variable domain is DGGITQSPKYLFRKEGQNVTLSCEQNLNHDAMYWYRQDPGQGLRLIYYSQIVNDFQKGDIAEGYSVSREKKESFPLTVTSAQKNPTAFYLCASYNIRGWDRSLSVNTEAFFGQGTRLTVV.

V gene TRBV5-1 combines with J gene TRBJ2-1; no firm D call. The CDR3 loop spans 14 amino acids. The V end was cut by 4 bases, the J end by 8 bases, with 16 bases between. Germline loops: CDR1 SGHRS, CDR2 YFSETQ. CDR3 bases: TGCGCCAGCAGCCCTACCCAGCAATTGTATGAGCAGTTCTTC. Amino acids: CASSPTQQLYEQFF.

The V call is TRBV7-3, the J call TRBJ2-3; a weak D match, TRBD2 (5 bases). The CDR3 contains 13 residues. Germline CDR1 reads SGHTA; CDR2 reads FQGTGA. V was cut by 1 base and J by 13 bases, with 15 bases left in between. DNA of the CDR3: TGTGCCAGCAGCTTAAAGTCGGGGAGTAAGGAGTATTTT. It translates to CASSLKSGSKEYF.

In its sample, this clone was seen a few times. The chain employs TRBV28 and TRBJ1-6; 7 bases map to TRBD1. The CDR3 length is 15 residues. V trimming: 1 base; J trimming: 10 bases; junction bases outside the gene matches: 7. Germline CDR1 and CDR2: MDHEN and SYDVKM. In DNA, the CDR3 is TGTGCCAGCAGTTTATTTCAGGGGGGAAGATCACCCCTCCACTTT. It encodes CASSLFQGGRSPLHF.

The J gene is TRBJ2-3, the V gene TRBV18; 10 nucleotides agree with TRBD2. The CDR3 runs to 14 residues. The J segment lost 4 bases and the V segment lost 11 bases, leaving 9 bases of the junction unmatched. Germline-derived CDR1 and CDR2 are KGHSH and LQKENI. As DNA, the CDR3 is TGTGCCGCACCGCTGAGCGGGAGGGCAGATACGCAGTATTTT. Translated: CAAPLSGRADTQYF.

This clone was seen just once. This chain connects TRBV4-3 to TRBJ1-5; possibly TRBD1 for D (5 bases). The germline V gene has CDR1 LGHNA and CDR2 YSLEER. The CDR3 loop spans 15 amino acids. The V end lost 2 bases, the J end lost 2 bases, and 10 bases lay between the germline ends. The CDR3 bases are TGCGCCAGCAGCCAAAGGGTAGGGGGCAATCAGCCCCAGCATTTT. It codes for CASSQRVGGNQPQHF.

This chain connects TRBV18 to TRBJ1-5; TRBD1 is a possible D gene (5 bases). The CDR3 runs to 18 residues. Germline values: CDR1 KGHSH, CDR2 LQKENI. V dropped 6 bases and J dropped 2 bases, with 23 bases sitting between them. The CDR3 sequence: CASSPGVSTGGGNQPQHF. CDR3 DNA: TGTGCCAGCTCGCCCGGGGTCAGTACTGGGGGGGGCAATCAGCCCCAGCATTTT.